The 8 T cell receptor beta chains presented below share a single source sample, sequenced in a study of T cells in Graves' hyperthyroidism and ophthalmopathy. TCR beta CDR3 regions were amplified from RNA. TCR CDR3 regions were first amplified by RT-PCR with HTBI primers. TCRdb used MiXCR to reprocess the multiplex PCR reads, holding one entry per CDR3 protein. The repertoire holds a few hundred thousand distinct CDR3 sequences, with less than 20% as singletons. The sequencing input was blood. These receptors were collected from a woman in her 30s with Graves' hyperthyroidism.

This clonotype showed up just a few times. CDR3 loop: CASSRAGGKYEQYF. The CDR3 DNA reads TGTGCCAGCAGTCGAGCGGGAGGAAAATACGAGCAGTACTTC. The chain combines TRBV6-1 with TRBJ2-7; 9 bases line up with TRBD2. Germline CDR1 reads MNHNS; CDR2 reads SASEGT. V lost 5 bases and J lost 4; bases outside the gene matches: 6. This CDR3 spans 14 amino acids.

At least ten counts were recorded for this clonotype. The chain combines TRBV11-3 with TRBJ2-1; 11 bases map to TRBD1. The CDR3 runs 14 residues. V was clipped by 5 bases and J by 8 bases; unmatched bases: 5. From germline, CDR1 is SGHNT and CDR2 YENEEA. The CDR3 reads CASSRRTGGDEQFF. CDR3 in DNA: TGTGCCAGCAGCCGCCGGACAGGGGGCGATGAGCAGTTCTTC.

This clonotype has only a few counts. CDR3 amino acids: CASSPGTGLEQYF. The CDR3 region has the DNA TGTGCCAGCAGCCCCGGGACAGGGCTCGAGCAGTACTTC. The rearrangement uses TRBV12-3 or TRBV12-4 and TRBJ2-7; 9 nucleotides line up with TRBD1. The junction had 6 bases not matched to a gene; V was cut back by 6 bases and J by 6 bases. The CDR3 consists of 13 residues.

The chain couples TRBV6-2 or TRBV6-3 to TRBJ2-1; TRBD1 is a possible D gene (6 bases). Germline CDR1 and CDR2: MNHEY and SVGEGT. CDR3 length: 14 amino acids. The V end was cut by 0 bases, the J end by 9 bases, with 12 bases between. The DNA for the CDR3 is TGTGCCAGCAGTTACTCCTCAGGGGTGGCTGAGCAGTTCTTC. Protein product: CASSYSSGVAEQFF.

This clonotype was observed at least ten times. The J gene is TRBJ1-5, the V gene TRBV20-1; D is undetermined. Trimming stripped 3 bases from V and 3 bases from J, with 9 bases between. This CDR3 contains 13 residues. Germline CDR1 DFQATT, CDR2 SNEGSKA (reference sequence). CDR3 sequence: CSASLAYNQPQHF. As DNA, the CDR3 is TGCAGTGCTAGTCTGGCTTACAATCAGCCCCAGCATTTT.

This clonotype was picked up many times. The gene calls are TRBV11-2 and TRBJ1-5; D not resolved. The V end lost 2 bases, the J end lost 0 bases, and 11 bases lay between the germline ends. This CDR3 contains 16 residues. Germline V gene data show CDR1 as SGHAT and CDR2 as FQNNGV. The CDR3 is CASSLPDKYSNQPQHF. The DNA for the CDR3 is TGTGCCAGCAGCTTACCAGATAAATATAGCAATCAGCCCCAGCATTTT.

The gene calls are TRBV11-2 and TRBJ2-7, with 14 bases aligning to TRBD2. Germline V CDR1 and CDR2: SGHAT, FQNNGV. The CDR3 has 19 amino acids. With V trimmed by 0 bases and J by 3 bases, 10 bases remained unmatched. The CDR3 nucleotides read TGTGCCAGCAGCTTAGAGACCGGGACTAGCGGGAGTGTGAGCTACGAGCAGTACTTC. Amino acid sequence: CASSLETGTSGSVSYEQYF.

This sequence joins TRBV7-3 and TRBJ2-1, with 10 bases that match TRBD2. CDR1 and CDR2 (germline): SGHTA, FQGTGA. The CDR3 runs to 19 residues. V dropped 0 bases and J dropped 5; count of bases not matched to a gene: 13. CDR3 nucleotides: TGTGCCAGCAGCTTAACGTTGGGATTAGCGGGAGGCCCACACAATGAGCAGTTCTTC. This encodes CASSLTLGLAGGPHNEQFF.